These 32 T cell receptor beta chains were all obtained from the same sample, sequenced in a study of regulatory T cells in long-lasting Graves disease. Arm-PCR of CDR3 regions with iRepertoire HTBI primers generated TCR beta libraries. TCRdb redid the calling of the multiplex PCR reads with MiXCR, one entry per CDR3 protein. This table holds hundreds of thousands of distinct CDR3 sequences, roughly 15% found once. Time point here: newly diagnosed GD, antithyroid drugs for less than 3 months. PBMCs were the source of the RNA used for TCR sequencing. The same specimen was also included in a second study, on T cells in Graves' hyperthyroidism and ophthalmopathy.

The specimen comprised peripheral blood mononuclear cells (PBMCs), sampled at new diagnosis, from a patient treated with antithyroid drugs. All receptors derive from a woman in her 30s with Graves disease.

The CDR3 here is CASSQSRAGVNTGELFF. CDR3 nucleotide sequence: TGTGCCAGCAGCCAATCTCGGGCAGGGGTGAACACCGGGGAGCTGTTTTTT. V usage is TRBV14 and J usage is TRBJ2-2; a possible D gene is TRBD1 (6 bases). Trimming stripped 2 bases from V and 1 base from J, with 14 bases between. This CDR3 is 17 amino acids long. Germline V gives CDR1 SGHDN, CDR2 FVKESK.

For this clonotype: This may stem from a read error, because a much larger clone lies one nucleotide away. The chain recombines TRBV20-1 with TRBJ2-2; possible D gene TRBD2, 7 bases. This CDR3 is 14 amino acids long. The germline V gene has CDR1 DFQATT and CDR2 SNEGSKA (reference sequence). Here the CDR3 reads CSARDPSRGGGLFF. CDR3 bases: TGCAGTGCTAGAGACCCCTCCAGGGGCGGGGGGCTGTTTTTT.

This clonotype was recorded once. Germline is not matched at one junction end, which may reflect a read error. The V call is TRBV28, the J call TRBJ2-1; the match to TRBD1 covers 7 bases. Per germline, CDR1 MDHEN and CDR2 SYDVKM. The CDR3 totals 14 residues. The CDR3 loop is CASSFGTDMNEQLF. CDR3 in DNA: TGTGCCAGCAGTTTTGGGACAGATATGAATGAGCAGCTCTTC.

V usage is TRBV27 and J usage is TRBJ2-7; 8 bases align to TRBD1. The V and J ends lost 4 bases and 4 bases, in that order; junction bases with no gene match: 6. The CDR3 covers 14 residues. The germline CDR1 and CDR2 sequences are MNHEY and SMNVEV (reference sequence). The CDR3 loop reads CASSSPGGLYEQYF. The CDR3 DNA reads as TGTGCCAGCAGTTCCCCAGGGGGCCTGTACGAGCAGTACTTC.

This clonotype was recorded once. The chain links TRBV18 to TRBJ2-3, with 10 bases identical to TRBD2. The V gene end was trimmed by 6 bases and the J gene end by 7 bases; junction bases not matched to a gene: 13. Looked up from germline, CDR1 is KGHSH and CDR2 is LQKENI. This CDR3 is 16 amino acids long. CDR3 DNA: TGTGCCAGCTCGCACGAGCGGGAGGGCCTAGCAAATACGCAGTATTTT. Encoded protein: CASSHEREGLANTQYF.

At least ten counts were recorded for this clonotype. The chain couples TRBV5-1 to TRBJ1-1; D is perhaps TRBD1 (6 bases). Germline V gene lookup returns CDR1 SGHRS and CDR2 YFSETQ. This CDR3 is built from 16 residues. The V end lost 1 base, the J end lost 0 bases, and 13 bases lay between the germline ends. The CDR3 DNA is TGCGCCAGCAGCTTGAAACAGGGAGGTGTGAACACTGAAGCTTTCTTT. Amino acid sequence: CASSLKQGGVNTEAFF.

This clonotype was recorded at least ten times. The chain links TRBV24-1 to TRBJ2-2; no firm D call. There are 15 residues in the CDR3. V was pared by 5 bases and J by 6 bases, with 15 bases between. CDR1 and CDR2 from the germline V gene are KGHDR and SFDVKD. CDR3 residues: CATSAPERVSGELFF. The CDR3 coding sequence is TGTGCCACCAGTGCCCCAGAAAGAGTTTCCGGGGAGCTGTTTTTT.

Comment on this clonotype: A much larger clone differs from this one at a single base, so this may be a read error. The gene calls are TRBV2 and TRBJ2-1; D not certain. Germline loops: CDR1 SNHLY, CDR2 FYNNEI. CDR3 size: 13 residues. CDR3 coding DNA: TGTACCAGCAGTCCGCTTATTGAGCATGAGCAGTTCTTC. As protein: CTSSPLIEHEQFF.

This clonotype has only a few counts. This chain joins TRBV3-1 and TRBJ2-7, with 7 bases fitting TRBD2. Germline lookup yields CDR1 LGHDT and CDR2 YNNKEL (reference sequence). The CDR3 loop spans 15 amino acids. J was trimmed by 4 bases and V by 4 bases; bases with no gene match: 10. The CDR3 protein is CASSLLGAGEYEQYF. For the CDR3, the DNA is TGTGCCAGCAGCCTGTTAGGGGCGGGAGAATACGAGCAGTACTTC.

This clonotype was seen a handful of times. The chain recombines TRBV24-1 with TRBJ2-1; tentative D call: TRBD1 (7 bases). Germline CDR1 reads KGHDR; CDR2 reads SFDVKD. Deletions cut 9 bases from V and 0 bases from J, with 8 bases between. The CDR3 spans 13 residues. The DNA of the CDR3 is TGTGCCACCCAGGGGGGCTCCTACAATGAGCAGTTCTTC. This sequence encodes CATQGGSYNEQFF.

This clonotype was observed at least ten times. The rearrangement links TRBV6-1 to TRBJ1-1; D is perhaps TRBD1 (6 bases). The length of the CDR3 is 15 residues. In germline, CDR1 is MNHNS, CDR2 SASEGT. V shed 6 bases and J shed 4 bases, with 18 bases lying between them. CDR3 residues: CASSPRGVESTEAFF. The CDR3 coding sequence is TGTGCCAGCAGCCCTAGGGGGGTGGAGAGCACTGAAGCTTTCTTT.

This clonotype was counted at least ten times. This chain links TRBV20-1 with TRBJ2-2; no clear D gene. Trimming pared 3 bases from V and 8 bases from J, leaving 7 bases between. This CDR3 is 11 amino acids long. Per germline, CDR1 DFQATT and CDR2 SNEGSKA (reference sequence). The DNA of the CDR3 is TGCAGTGCTAGTGCTTCTGGGGAGCTGTTTTTT. Amino acid sequence: CSASASGELFF.

This clonotype came up many times. The chain recombines TRBV28 with TRBJ1-1, with D uncertain. This CDR3 is built from 13 residues. The ends were cut back, 3 bases at V and 9 bases at J, with 14 bases in the middle. CDR1 is MDHEN and CDR2 is SYDVKM in the germline V gene. Here the CDR3 DNA reads TGTGCCAGCAGTTTTCGGCAGCTATCAAAAGCTTTCTTT. Its protein is CASSFRQLSKAFF.

The sample holds many counts of this clonotype. The chain couples TRBV28 to TRBJ2-7, with D tentatively TRBD2 (6 bases). This CDR3 is 15 amino acids long. CDR1 and CDR2 (germline): MDHEN, SYDVKM. V was pared by 3 bases and J by 2 bases, with 14 bases between. CDR3 sequence: CASSFPGGIAYEQYF. DNA for the CDR3: TGTGCCAGCAGTTTCCCCGGGGGAATAGCCTACGAGCAGTACTTC.

This clonotype was recorded at least ten times. The J gene is TRBJ1-1, the V gene TRBV25-1, with a possible D match to TRBD1 (5 bases). The V and J ends lost 9 bases and 6 bases respectively, with 26 bases between them. This CDR3 contains 16 residues. Per germline, CDR1 MGHDK and CDR2 SYGVNS. CDR3 nucleotide sequence: TGTGCCAGTGCCCAAACCTCTCAGGGTGGGTCCGCTGAAGCTTTCTTT. Its translation: CASAQTSQGGSAEAFF. Using reference TRBV25-1 and TRBJ1-1 for the parts outside the CDR3, the full variable domain is EADIYQTPRYLVIGTGKKITLECSQTMGHDKMYWYQQDPGMELHLIHYSYGVNSTEKGDLSSESTVSRIRTEHFPLTLESARPSHTSQYLCASAQTSQGGSAEAFFGQGTRLTVV.

Ten or more counts support this clonotype. The rearrangement links TRBV19 to TRBJ1-1, with D unclear. V lost 3 bases to trimming and J lost 0 bases, with 8 bases between them. The CDR3 extends over 14 amino acids. Germline CDR1 reads LNHDA; CDR2 reads SQIVND (reference sequence). CDR3 in DNA: TGTGCCAGTAGTATCAAGGGTCTGAACACTGAAGCTTTCTTT. Protein product: CASSIKGLNTEAFF.

The sample holds many counts of this clonotype. In DNA, the CDR3 is TGTGCCAGCACCAGATCTGGAAACACCATATATTTT. It is translated as CASTRSGNTIYF. The chain has TRBV12-3 or TRBV12-4 and TRBJ1-3; D call uncertain. Trimming removed 7 bases from V and 1 base from J, with 5 bases in between. The CDR3 contains 12 residues.

This clonotype was observed a handful of times. The CDR3 region is CASRGLAGYVTDTQYF. Written as DNA, the CDR3 is TGTGCCAGCAGGGGACTAGCGGGTTATGTGACAGATACGCAGTATTTT. The chain uses TRBV12-3 or TRBV12-4 and TRBJ2-3; TRBD2 matches at 12 bases. The CDR3 has 16 amino acids. With V trimmed by 6 bases and J by 3 bases, 7 bases remained unmatched.

This chain joins TRBV19 and TRBJ2-5; D not resolved. The CDR3 is 16 residues long. The germline CDR1 and CDR2 sequences are LNHDA and SQIVND (reference sequence). V lost 3 bases, J lost 1 base, and 15 bases lay in between. This chain's CDR3 is CASSIGRIKTQETQYF. CDR3 DNA sequence: TGTGCCAGTAGTATCGGACGGATCAAAACCCAAGAGACCCAGTACTTC.

This clonotype was counted ten times or more. The chain links TRBV20-1 to TRBJ1-5; no firm D call. The germline CDR1 and CDR2 sequences are DFQATT and SNEGSKA (reference sequence). Trimming cost V 6 bases and J 5 bases, with 14 bases left between them. CDR3 size: 13 residues. The CDR3 sequence is CSARGSPYQPQHF. In DNA form, the CDR3 reads TGCAGTGCCCGAGGGAGCCCTTATCAGCCCCAGCATTTT.

This clonotype appeared many times. V and J are TRBV27 and TRBJ2-3; maybe TRBD2 (6 bases). V was cut by 7 bases and J by 2 bases, with 16 bases left in between. CDR3 length: 15 residues. Germline CDR1 is MNHEY and CDR2 is SMNVEV (reference sequence). The CDR3 region has the DNA TGTGCCAGCAAAGGCGGGACCCTAAACACAGATACGCAGTATTTT. Protein sequence: CASKGGTLNTDTQYF.

In this sample, this clonotype turned up many times. The chain uses TRBV7-8 and TRBJ1-5, with 7 bases fitting TRBD1. From germline, CDR1 is SGHVS and CDR2 FQNEAQ. Trimming took 4 bases from V and 1 from J; bases not matched to a gene: 7. This CDR3 region has 16 residues. CDR3 sequence reads: CASSSTGFGSNQPQHF. The CDR3 bases are TGTGCCAGCAGCTCGACAGGGTTTGGGAGCAATCAGCCCCAGCATTTT. Based on the CDR3 plus reference TRBV7-8 and TRBJ1-5, the full variable domain is GAGVSQSPRYKVAKRGQDVALRCDPISGHVSLFWYQQALGQGPEFLTYFQNEAQLDKSGLPSDRFFAERPEGSVSTLKIQRTQQEDSAVYLCASSSTGFGSNQPQHFGDGTRLSIL.

This clonotype was counted a few times. The chain joins TRBV20-1 to TRBJ2-7, with D tentatively TRBD2 (7 bases). Germline CDR1 DFQATT, CDR2 SNEGSKA (reference sequence). The CDR3 is 14 residues long. CDR3 region: CSKGGGVLDYEQYF. The CDR3 DNA follows: TGCAGCAAGGGGGGAGGGGTCCTTGACTACGAGCAGTACTTC.

CDR3 in amino acids: CASSLGTGVGQPQHF. CDR3 nucleotides: TGTGCCAGCAGCCTGGGGACAGGGGTAGGCCAGCCCCAGCATTTT. This chain connects TRBV11-2 to TRBJ1-5, with 10 bases that match TRBD1. Trimming removed 5 bases from V and 7 bases from J; junction bases left unmatched: 8. Germline-derived CDR1 and CDR2 are SGHAT and FQNNGV. CDR3 length: 15 residues.

This clonotype has more than one count but fewer than ten. V and J are TRBV12-3 or TRBV12-4 and TRBJ1-4, with D perhaps matching TRBD1 (6 bases). The CDR3 extends over 14 amino acids. Trimming stripped 6 bases from V and 6 bases from J, with 14 bases between. CDR3: CASRPGGGHEKLFF. DNA for the CDR3: TGTGCCAGCAGGCCTGGGGGGGGCCATGAAAAACTGTTTTTT.

This clonotype turned up a few times. J is TRBJ2-1 and V is TRBV9; D might be TRBD2 (6 bases). CDR3 length equals 16 residues. The germline V gene encodes CDR1 SGDLS and CDR2 YYNGEE. Trimming pared 3 bases from V and 7 bases from J, leaving 20 bases between. As DNA, the CDR3 is TGTGCCAGCAGCGAGCTGACTAGTTTTTGGGGTAATGAGCAGTTCTTC. Its translation is CASSELTSFWGNEQFF.

This clonotype was detected many times. The CDR3 is CASSVPSAGARDTQYF. CDR3 DNA: TGTGCCAGCAGTGTCCCTTCAGCGGGAGCTAGGGATACGCAGTATTTT. The chain carries TRBV28 and TRBJ2-3; 8 bases line up with TRBD2. Looked up from germline, CDR1 is MDHEN and CDR2 is SYDVKM. The length of the CDR3 is 16 residues. The trim removed 5 bases at V and 6 bases at J, leaving 13 bases unmatched. Full variable domain (remainder filled in from reference TRBV28 and TRBJ2-3): DVKVTQSSRYLVKRTGEKVFLECVQDMDHENMFWYRQDPGLGLRLIYFSYDVKMKEKGDIPEGYSVSREKKERFSLILESASTNQTSMYLCASSVPSAGARDTQYFGPGTRLTVL.

This clonotype showed up many times. The CDR3 nucleotides read TGTGCCATCAGTGGACACTCCGATTTTAACTATGGCTACACCTTC. This sequence encodes CAISGHSDFNYGYTF. The gene calls are TRBV10-3 and TRBJ1-2; D call uncertain. The CDR3 is 15 amino acids. The germline CDR1 and CDR2 sequences are ENHRY and SYGVKD. V gave up 4 bases and J gave up 1 base, with 13 bases separating them.

CDR3 DNA: TGCGCCAGCAGCCAAGTATCAGGGGATATGGGCTACACCTTC. This gives the protein CASSQVSGDMGYTF. This chain joins TRBV4-1 and TRBJ1-2, with D possibly matching TRBD1 (6 bases). CDR3 size: 14 residues. The germline V gene encodes CDR1 MGHRA and CDR2 YSYEKL. Trimming removed 1 base from V and 8 bases from J, with 14 bases in between.

This clonotype was detected many times. The chain employs TRBV28 and TRBJ2-7, with D perhaps matching TRBD2 (5 bases). This CDR3 is built from 18 residues. Germline assignment: CDR1 MDHEN and CDR2 SYDVKM. V dropped 5 bases and J dropped 1 base, with 24 bases sitting between them. The CDR3, as DNA: TGTGCCAGCAGTCTAACCTTGAGTCTGGGAGAGTGGTCCTACGAGCAGTACTTC. Protein sequence: CASSLTLSLGEWSYEQYF. Full variable domain (outside the CDR3, taken from reference TRBV28 and TRBJ2-7): DVKVTQSSRYLVKRTGEKVFLECVQDMDHENMFWYRQDPGLGLRLIYFSYDVKMKEKGDIPEGYSVSREKKERFSLILESASTNQTSMYLCASSLTLSLGEWSYEQYFGPGTRLTVT.

The rearrangement links TRBV10-3 to TRBJ1-1; 7 nucleotides match TRBD1. V was clipped by 11 bases and J by 4 bases; unmatched bases: 16. CDR1 and CDR2 from the germline V gene are ENHRY and SYGVKD. The CDR3 length is 15 residues. The CDR3 DNA is TGTGCCGCCCACACCGGGACAGCAAGAAGCACTGAAGCTTTCTTT. Residues: CAAHTGTARSTEAFF.

This clonotype has at least ten counts. The rearrangement joins TRBV7-9 to TRBJ2-6, with D possibly being TRBD2 (5 bases). This CDR3 comprises 14 residues. V lost 3 bases, J lost 2 bases, and 5 bases lay in between. Germline values: CDR1 SEHNR, CDR2 FQNEAQ (reference sequence). CDR3 loop: CASSLRAGANVLTF. DNA of the CDR3: TGTGCCAGCAGCTTGCGGGCTGGGGCCAACGTCCTGACTTTC.